The 12 T cell receptor beta chains given below trace back to one sample, sequenced in a study of patients and donors after allogeneic stem cell transplantation. TCRdb re-analysed the RT-PCR reads in MiXCR, keeping a single row per CDR3 protein. The sample gives about 200,000 distinct CDR3 sequences, less than 50% of which show up once; around 10% is in the top ten. The sample consisted of blood, either unsorted or a sorted T cell fraction (not recorded which). These receptors came from a human donor who was either an allogeneic HSCT recipient or a stem cell or donor lymphocyte infusion donor (not recorded which). It is not recorded whose cells these are; they may come from a transplant donor.

This clonotype occurred a few times. The V call is TRBV20-1, the J call TRBJ2-3; D remains ambiguous. This CDR3 is built from 14 residues. V dropped 6 bases and J dropped 5 bases, with 18 bases sitting between them. Germline V gene lookup returns CDR1 DFQATT and CDR2 SNEGSKA (reference sequence). DNA for the CDR3: TGCAGTGCCCACACGACCGTGCGTGGAGATACGCAGTATTTT. Protein product: CSAHTTVRGDTQYF.

This chain connects TRBV7-3 to TRBJ2-1; 11 bases are shared with TRBD2. CDR1 and CDR2 (germline): SGHTA, FQGTGA. CDR3 size: 16 residues. Trimming removed 8 bases from V and 2 bases from J; junction bases left unmatched: 8. The CDR3 here is CASGPNSGGAYNEQFF. The CDR3 coding sequence is TGTGCCAGCGGCCCCAATAGCGGGGGGGCCTACAATGAGCAGTTCTTC.

V usage is TRBV7-2 and J usage is TRBJ1-5; no firm D call. The CDR3 has 14 amino acids. CDR1 SGHTA and CDR2 FQGNSA come from the germline V gene. The germline V and J ends were trimmed by 4 bases and 2 bases, with 9 bases remaining between them. CDR3 in amino acids: CASSSRWGNQPQHF. Written as DNA, the CDR3 is TGTGCCAGCAGCTCACGATGGGGCAATCAGCCCCAGCATTTT. The complete variable domain, with remaining parts taken from reference TRBV7-2 and TRBJ1-5, reads GAGVSQSPSNKVTEKGKDVELRCDPISGHTALYWYRQSLGQGLEFLIYFQGNSAPDKSGLPSDRFSAERTGGSVSTLTIQRTQQEDSAVYLCASSSRWGNQPQHFGDGTRLSIL.

The gene calls are TRBV12-3 or TRBV12-4 and TRBJ1-3, with a weak D call TRBD1 (5 bases). Trimming left V 8 bases short and J 8 bases short, with 19 bases between. CDR3 size: 14 residues. The CDR3 sequence: CASVGTLVGDTIYF. The CDR3, as DNA: TGTGCCAGCGTTGGGACCCTCGTCGGGGACACCATATATTTT.

The rearrangement uses TRBV27 and TRBJ2-3; D is possibly TRBD2 (5 bases). V lost 6 bases and J lost 3, with 13 bases in between. The CDR3 runs 14 residues. The germline V gene has CDR1 MNHEY and CDR2 SMNVEV (reference sequence). The CDR3 DNA follows: TGTGCCAGCAGCCGGGAAGCGCGGACAGATACGCAGTATTTT. Translation gives CASSREARTDTQYF.

The genes are TRBV30 and TRBJ2-7, with D possibly matching TRBD2 (5 bases). Germline-derived CDR1 and CDR2 are GTSNPN and SVGIG (reference sequence). V lost 1 base and J 3 bases, leaving 13 bases between the germline ends. The CDR3 is 14 amino acids. CDR3 residues: CAWSDRYGIYEQYF. CDR3 DNA: TGTGCCTGGAGTGATAGATACGGGATCTACGAGCAGTACTTC.

The genes are TRBV12-3 or TRBV12-4 and TRBJ1-1; the D is unclear. The CDR3 runs 15 residues. The V gene lost 5 bases and the J gene lost 3 bases, with 16 bases spanning the gap. CDR3 in amino acids: CASSLRGGGDTEAFF. The DNA for the CDR3 is TGTGCCAGCAGTCTCCGGGGAGGCGGGGACACTGAAGCTTTCTTT.

This sequence joins TRBV4-2 and TRBJ1-5; D remains unclear. CDR1 LGHNA and CDR2 YNFKEQ come from the germline V gene. CDR3 length equals 16 residues. V lost 1 base and J lost 3, with 13 bases in between. As DNA, the CDR3 is TGTGCCAGCAGCCAAGTATCCAGCAACCCCAATCAGCCCCAGCATTTT. Encoded protein: CASSQVSSNPNQPQHF.

This rearrangement joins TRBV19 to TRBJ1-1, with D uncertain. Trimming removed 5 bases at V and 5 bases at J, with 12 bases between. This CDR3 has 13 amino acids. Germline lookup yields CDR1 LNHDA and CDR2 SQIVND (reference sequence). The CDR3 sequence: CASSPSRVTEAFF. The CDR3 region has the DNA TGTGCCAGTAGTCCATCACGGGTGACTGAAGCTTTCTTT.

This chain links TRBV15 with TRBJ2-3; tentatively, D is TRBD1 (6 bases). The germline CDR1 and CDR2 sequences are LNHNV and YYDKDF (reference sequence). This CDR3 comprises 14 residues. V was clipped by 0 bases and J by 11 bases, with 15 bases between them. This CDR3 is CATSRDLGARGQYF. In nucleotides, the CDR3 is TGTGCCACCAGCAGAGATTTGGGGGCCAGGGGGCAGTATTTT.

About this clonotype itself: The junction differs from germline at one of its ends, possibly a read error. This sequence joins TRBV20-1 and TRBJ1-1; D gene uncertain. Germline values: CDR1 DFQATT, CDR2 SNEGSKA (reference sequence). This CDR3 is 13 amino acids long. The CDR3 protein is CSAPVRVNTEAFF. DNA for the CDR3: TGCAGTGCCCCTGTTAGGGTGAACACTGAAGCTTTCTTC.

The chain links TRBV7-8 to TRBJ2-3; the D gene is possibly TRBD2 (5 bases). V was trimmed by 5 bases and J by 1 base, leaving 16 bases between them. Germline CDR1 and CDR2: SGHVS and FQNEAQ. The CDR3 runs to 16 residues. CDR3 protein: CASSPWRVPGTDTQYF. In nucleotides, the CDR3 is TGTGCCAGCAGCCCGTGGCGGGTCCCAGGCACAGATACGCAGTATTTT. Full variable domain (rest looked up from reference TRBV7-8 and TRBJ2-3): GAGVSQSPRYKVAKRGQDVALRCDPISGHVSLFWYQQALGQGPEFLTYFQNEAQLDKSGLPSDRFFAERPEGSVSTLKIQRTQQEDSAVYLCASSPWRVPGTDTQYFGPGTRLTVL.